These T cell receptor beta chains were read from a single sample in a study of blood T cell repertoires in COVID-19. Clones were read by immunoSEQ multiplex PCR, and TCRdb kept only the in-frame ones, dropping some. The data hold about 410,000 clones, with around 86% observed a single time. Sequenced input: peripheral blood. All receptors come from a woman younger than 45 with active or convalescent COVID-19. CDR3s include the opening cysteine and the closing phenylalanine or tryptophan. The order of the fields is clone size, D gene, J gene, V gene, CDR3 protein, CDR3 DNA. A D gene is named only where the DNA matches it firmly. Only part of the rows carry a size: once, few, many, or a class if the clone is expanded.

NA,NA,TRBJ1-5,TRBV19,CASSIGTGYSNQPQHF,TGTGCCAGTAGTATAGGTACAGGGTATAGCAATCAGCCCCAGCATTTT
NA,TRBD1,TRBJ1-6,TRBV5-6,CASSLGPGTDNSPLHF,TGTGCCAGCAGCTTGGGTCCGGGGACAGACAATTCACCCCTCCACTTT
NA,TRBD1,TRBJ1-1,TRBV5-4,CASSAEGQLVTEAFF,TGTGCCAGCAGCGCGGAGGGACAGTTAGTGACTGAAGCTTTCTTT
NA,NA,TRBJ2-7,TRBV4-1,CASSQTTDSSYEQYF,TGCGCCAGCAGCCAGACCACGGACAGTTCCTACGAGCAGTACTTC
NA,NA,TRBJ1-1,TRBV29-1,CSVVPTPAGDTEAFF,TGCAGCGTTGTGCCCACGCCGGCCGGGGACACTGAAGCTTTCTTT
NA,TRBD1,TRBJ1-5,TRBV19,CASSIGLAGGQPQHF,TGTGCCAGTAGTATTGGGTTGGCAGGGGGTCAGCCCCAGCATTTT
NA,TRBD2,TRBJ2-2,TRBV3-1/TRBV3-2,CASSPTRGGGAVAGELFF,TGTGCCAGCAGCCCTACCAGGGGCGGGGGGGCCGTAGCCGGGGAGCTGTTTTTT
NA,TRBD2,TRBJ2-3,TRBV29-1,CSVDGTIFTDTQYF,TGCAGCGTTGACGGGACTATCTTCACAGATACGCAGTATTTT
NA,TRBD2,TRBJ2-2,TRBV28,CASSRIYPWTSGRVGELFF,TGTGCCAGCAGCCGGATTTACCCCTGGACTAGCGGGAGGGTCGGGGAGCTGTTTTTT
NA,NA,TRBJ2-2,TRBV12-3/TRBV12-4,CASTRNTGELFF,TGTGCCAGCACGAGGAACACCGGGGAGCTGTTTTTT
NA,TRBD2,TRBJ2-3,TRBV3-1/TRBV3-2,CASSQRGRSDTQYF,TGTGCCAGCAGCCAGCGGGGGAGATCAGATACGCAGTATTTT
NA,NA,TRBJ1-1,TRBV7-6,CASSLNGNTEAFF,TGTGCCAGCAGCTTAAACGGGAACACTGAAGCTTTCTTT
NA,NA,TRBJ1-5,TRBV6-5,CASSYSGQPQHF,TGTGCCAGCAGTTACTCGGGCCAGCCCCAGCATTTT
NA,NA,TRBJ1-1,TRBV5-1,CASSLGEGSLRTEAFF,TGCGCCAGCAGCTTGGGCGAGGGCAGCTTAAGGACTGAAGCTTTCTTT
few,NA,TRBJ1-1,TRBV19,CASSISHTKAFF,TGTGCCAGTAGTATAAGTCACACCAAAGCTTTCTTT
few,TRBD1,TRBJ2-1,TRBV6-5,CASRDRGPYEQFF,TGTGCCAGCAGGGACAGGGGGCCATATGAGCAGTTCTTC
NA,NA,TRBJ2-1,TRBV28,CASSSGLPGRNEQFF,TGTGCCAGCAGTTCCGGACTGCCTGGGAGGAATGAGCAGTTCTTC
NA,TRBD1,TRBJ1-1,TRBV13,CASRIQGDETMNTEAFF,TGTGCCAGCAGAATTCAGGGGGACGAGACCATGAACACTGAAGCTTTCTTT
NA,TRBD1,TRBJ1-1,TRBV5-1,CASSSGQGNTEAFF,TGCGCCAGCAGCAGCGGACAGGGTAACACTGAAGCTTTCTTT
few,TRBD1,TRBJ1-2,TRBV11-2,CASSSRQGGYGYTF,TGTGCCAGCAGCTCGAGACAGGGGGGCTATGGCTACACCTTC
NA,NA,TRBJ2-2,TRBV7-8,CASSLMATENTGELFF,TGTGCCAGCAGCTTAATGGCGACAGAGAACACCGGGGAGCTGTTTTTT
NA,NA,TRBJ1-1,TRBV27,CASSRRVNTEAFF,TGTGCCAGCAGCAGACGGGTGAACACTGAAGCTTTCTTT
NA,NA,TRBJ2-3,TRBV25-1,CASSGADRTDTQYF,TGTGCCAGCAGTGGAGCGGACCGCACAGATACGCAGTATTTT
NA,NA,TRBJ1-4,TRBV6-1,CASSEAWAAGDEKLFF,TGTGCCAGCAGTGAAGCTTGGGCAGCGGGGGATGAAAAACTGTTTTTT
NA,TRBD2,TRBJ2-3,TRBV30,CAWSTGTSGSTSTDTQYF,TGTGCCTGGAGTACCGGGACTAGCGGGAGTACTAGCACAGATACGCAGTATTTT
NA,TRBD1,TRBJ1-2,TRBV7-2,CASSRDSGDYGYTF,TGTGCCAGCAGCCGGGACAGTGGAGACTATGGCTACACCTTC
few,TRBD1,TRBJ1-2,TRBV29-1,CSVLGQTFNYGYTF,TGCAGCGTCCTGGGACAGACTTTTAACTATGGCTACACCTTC
NA,NA,TRBJ1-1,TRBV19,CASREGGARMNTEAFF,TGTGCCAGTAGAGAGGGGGGGGCCCGGATGAACACTGAAGCTTTCTTT
once,TRBD1,TRBJ2-1,TRBV7-9,CASSSSHPGDRAYNEQFF,TGTGCCAGCAGCTCCTCCCATCCAGGGGACAGAGCCTACAATGAGCAGTTCTTC
NA,NA,TRBJ1-4,TRBV6-5,CASSPTGLVGEKLFF,TGTGCCAGCAGCCCGACCGGACTAGTGGGTGAAAAACTGTTTTTT
NA,NA,TRBJ2-1,TRBV4-1,CASSPTRGEQFF,TGCGCCAGCAGCCCCACTAGAGGAGAGCAGTTCTTC
few,TRBD1,TRBJ1-1,TRBV6-5,CASRRAGGGNTEAFF,TGTGCCAGCAGGAGGGCAGGGGGCGGGAACACTGAAGCTTTCTTT
NA,TRBD1,TRBJ1-1,TRBV4-1,CASSQGQGPTEAFF,TGCGCCAGCAGCCAAGGACAGGGGCCCACTGAAGCTTTCTTT